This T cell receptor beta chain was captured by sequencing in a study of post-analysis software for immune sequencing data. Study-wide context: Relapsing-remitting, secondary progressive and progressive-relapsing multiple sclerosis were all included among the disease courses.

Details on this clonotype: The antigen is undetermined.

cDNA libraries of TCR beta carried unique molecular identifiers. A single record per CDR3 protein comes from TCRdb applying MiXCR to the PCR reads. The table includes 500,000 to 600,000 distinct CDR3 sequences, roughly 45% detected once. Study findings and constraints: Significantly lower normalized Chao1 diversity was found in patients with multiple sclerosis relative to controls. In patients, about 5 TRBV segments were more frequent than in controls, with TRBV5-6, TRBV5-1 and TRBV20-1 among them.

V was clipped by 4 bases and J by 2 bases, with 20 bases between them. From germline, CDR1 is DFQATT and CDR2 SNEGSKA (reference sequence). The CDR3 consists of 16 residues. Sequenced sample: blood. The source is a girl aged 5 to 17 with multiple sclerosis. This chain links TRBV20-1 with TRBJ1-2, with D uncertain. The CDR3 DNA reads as TGCAGTGCTATAGGGTCTGACGTTACGTCAAACTATGGCTACACCTTC. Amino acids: CSAIGSDVTSNYGYTF.